This T cell receptor beta chain is drawn from a study of technical replicates of blood from several donors. Method: immunoSEQ multiplex PCR; TCRdb's copy keeps in-frame clones and lacks some. The sample comprises about 76,000 clones, roughly 94% of which are singletons, and about 0.38% rests with the top ten. The sequencing sample was made of T cells isolated from PBMCs. This sequence was found in a human donor in good health.

CDR3 loop: CASSQGESSNQPQHF. In nucleotides, the CDR3 is TGTGCCAGCAGCCAAGGGGAGAGTAGCAATCAGCCCCAGCATTTT. The genes are TRBV4-2 and TRBJ1-5; D uncertain. CDR3 length: 15 residues. Deletions cut 1 base from V and 0 bases from J, with 7 bases between. CDR1 LGHNA and CDR2 YNFKEQ come from the germline V gene.